The T cell receptor (beta chain) described here comes from a study of T cell changes during pregnancy in multiple sclerosis. Germline V gives CDR1 LGHNA, CDR2 YNFKEQ. Trimming took off 0 bases at V and 4 bases at J, with 28 bases between the two ends. This CDR3 comprises 21 residues. Repertoires were generated with immunoSEQ multiplex PCR, while TCRdb's copy carries only in-frame clones and drops some. This repertoire shows approximately 48,000 clones, around nine tenths found once; its top ten account for roughly 0.4%. Sequenced here: CD4+ T cells from peripheral blood mononuclear cells, sampled after pregnancy. The clonotype was recovered from a female donor with multiple sclerosis, enrolled in a pregnancy study. The chain links TRBV4-2 to TRBJ1-5; D not resolved. In nucleotides, the CDR3 is TGTGCCAGCAGCCAAGATCCGGGAATATCTTTGCGGTCCGAGGGAAATCAGCCCCAGCATTTT. Its translation: CASSQDPGISLRSEGNQPQHF.